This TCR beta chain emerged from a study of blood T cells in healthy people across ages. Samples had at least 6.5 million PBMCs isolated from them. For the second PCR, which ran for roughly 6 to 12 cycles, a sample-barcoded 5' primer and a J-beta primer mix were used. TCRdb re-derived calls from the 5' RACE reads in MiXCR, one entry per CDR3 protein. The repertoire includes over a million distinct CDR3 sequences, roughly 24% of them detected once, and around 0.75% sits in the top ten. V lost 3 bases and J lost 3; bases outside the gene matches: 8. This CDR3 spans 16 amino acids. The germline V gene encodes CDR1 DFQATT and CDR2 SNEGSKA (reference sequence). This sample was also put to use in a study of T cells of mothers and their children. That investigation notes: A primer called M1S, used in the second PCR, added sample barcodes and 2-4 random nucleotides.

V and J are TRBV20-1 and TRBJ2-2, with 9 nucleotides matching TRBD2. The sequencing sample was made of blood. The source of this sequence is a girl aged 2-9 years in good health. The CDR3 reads CSASMNSGRHTGELFF. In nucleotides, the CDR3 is TGCAGTGCTAGTATGAATAGCGGGAGACACACCGGGGAGCTGTTTTTT.